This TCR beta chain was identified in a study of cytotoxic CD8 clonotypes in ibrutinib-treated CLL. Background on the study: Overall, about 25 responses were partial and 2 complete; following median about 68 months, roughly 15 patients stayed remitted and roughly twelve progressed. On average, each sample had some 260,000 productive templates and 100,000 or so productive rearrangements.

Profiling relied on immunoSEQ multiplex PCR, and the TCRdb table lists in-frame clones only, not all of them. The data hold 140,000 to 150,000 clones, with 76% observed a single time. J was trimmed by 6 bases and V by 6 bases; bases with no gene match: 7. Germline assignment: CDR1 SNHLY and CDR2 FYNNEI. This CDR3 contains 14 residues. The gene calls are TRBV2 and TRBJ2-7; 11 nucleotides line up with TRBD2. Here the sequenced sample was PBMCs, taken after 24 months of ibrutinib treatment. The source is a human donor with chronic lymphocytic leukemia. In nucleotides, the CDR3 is TGTGCCAGCAGCTACACAACTAGCGGGAGCGAGCAGTACTTC. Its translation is CASSYTTSGSEQYF.